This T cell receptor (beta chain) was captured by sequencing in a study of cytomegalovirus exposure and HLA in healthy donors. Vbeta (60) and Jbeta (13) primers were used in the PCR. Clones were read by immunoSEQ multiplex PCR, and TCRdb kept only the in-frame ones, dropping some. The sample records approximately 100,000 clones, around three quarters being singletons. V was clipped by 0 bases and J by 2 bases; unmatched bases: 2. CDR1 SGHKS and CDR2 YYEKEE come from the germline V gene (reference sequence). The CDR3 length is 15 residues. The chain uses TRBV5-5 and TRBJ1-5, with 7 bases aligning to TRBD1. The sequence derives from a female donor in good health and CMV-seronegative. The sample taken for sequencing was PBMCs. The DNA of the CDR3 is TGTGCCAGCAGCTTGGCCGGGACAGGCAATCAGCCCCAGCATTTT. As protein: CASSLAGTGNQPQHF.